This is a list of T cell receptor beta chains from one sample in a study of shared clonotypes between healthy human individuals. Profiling relied on immunoSEQ multiplex PCR, and the TCRdb table lists in-frame clones only, not all of them. The table includes roughly 2.2 million clones, roughly 92% detected once. The source material was naive CD4+ T cells from PBMCs. The receptors here all came from a man aged 18 to 30 in good health. Some clones in this sample may be carry-over from other donors' samples. Each CDR3 is given with its conserved first and last residue. A D gene is named only where the DNA matches it firmly. Some rows have no size entry. The others give once, few or many, or a class for an expanded clone.

v_gene	d_gene	j_gene	abundance	CDR3nt	CDR3aa
TRBV5-1	TRBD2	TRBJ2-2	-	TGCGCCAGCAGCTTGGTTCCTAGCGGGAGTGCCGGGGAGCTGTTTTTT	CASSLVPSGSAGELFF
TRBV4-3	-	TRBJ2-3	once	TGCGCCAGCAGCCAAGAGGTGGCCACAGATACGCAGTATTTT	CASSQEVATDTQYF
TRBV27	-	TRBJ1-2	-	TGTGCCAGCAGTCCCGGGCCCCGATCCGGCTACACCTTC	CASSPGPRSGYTF
TRBV2	-	TRBJ1-1	-	TGTGCCAGCAGAGAGCAGGGGAACACTGAAGCTTTCTTT	CASREQGNTEAFF
TRBV2	TRBD2	TRBJ2-3	-	TGTGCCAGCAGTGAATATGGTAGCGGGAGTGTAGATACGCAGTATTTT	CASSEYGSGSVDTQYF
TRBV7-9	TRBD2	TRBJ2-1	-	TGTGCCAGCAGCTCTGGGACTAGCGAGAAGAACAATGAGCAGTTCTTC	CASSSGTSEKNNEQFF
TRBV7-6	TRBD1	TRBJ1-4	-	TGTGCCAGCAGCTCCGGGACAGGGGCTGAAAAACTGTTTTTT	CASSSGTGAEKLFF
TRBV5-1	TRBD2	TRBJ2-3	-	TGCGCCAGCAAGTTCCTAGCGGGAGGCCGGGTAGGGACGCAGTATTTT	CASKFLAGGRVGTQYF
TRBV29-1	-	TRBJ2-3	-	TGCAGCGTTGTAGGGGCTACTAGCACAGATACGCAGTATTTT	CSVVGATSTDTQYF
TRBV6-1	TRBD1	TRBJ1-5	-	TGTGCCAGCAGGGGAGTGACAGGGTTCAATCAGCCCCAGCATTTT	CASRGVTGFNQPQHF
TRBV30	TRBD1	TRBJ2-5	-	TGTGCCTGGACCCGAGGACAGGGGGTAGAGACCCAGTACTTC	CAWTRGQGVETQYF
TRBV5-6	-	TRBJ2-3	-	TGTGCCAGCACTGGAGGGGATACGCAGTATTTT	CASTGGDTQYF
TRBV28	TRBD2	TRBJ2-3	-	TGTGCCAGCAGTTTATCCGGGAGGTATGATACGCAGTATTTT	CASSLSGRYDTQYF
TRBV2	-	TRBJ2-1	-	TGTGCCAGAAAGAGCAGAGAGCAGTTCTTC	CARKSREQFF
TRBV2	TRBD1	TRBJ2-4	-	TGTGCCAGCAGTGAAGCCCGGACGGGACAGGTCTACTTC	CASSEARTGQVYF
TRBV7-2	TRBD2	TRBJ2-7	-	TGTGCCAGCAGCTTAGGATTAGGGCTAGCGGGAAACCACGAGCAGTACTTC	CASSLGLGLAGNHEQYF
TRBV11-3	-	TRBJ1-1	-	TGTGCCAGCAGCTTAGCAGGGGATAACACTGAAGCTTTCTTT	CASSLAGDNTEAFF
TRBV7-2	TRBD1	TRBJ1-1	-	TGTGCCAGCAGCTTAGGGACAGGGGGCAGCACTGAAGCTTTCTTT	CASSLGTGGSTEAFF
TRBV15	TRBD1	TRBJ1-2	-	TGTGCCACCAGCAGAGATCTATCAGGGGGCGATGGCTACACCTTC	CATSRDLSGGDGYTF
TRBV28	TRBD2	TRBJ2-3	-	TGTGCCAGCAGTTTGGGGACTAGCGGGAGTACGCAGTATTTT	CASSLGTSGSTQYF
TRBV7-2	-	TRBJ1-1	-	TGTGCCAGCAGCTTAAACAGGGCGAACACTGAAGCTTTCTTT	CASSLNRANTEAFF
TRBV19	-	TRBJ2-7	-	TGTGCCAGTAGTATCGGGGGGCTGCGCGAGCAGTACTTC	CASSIGGLREQYF
TRBV6-5	-	TRBJ2-1	-	TGTGCCAGCAGTTCCTTGGGCGCGAATGAGCAGTTCTTC	CASSSLGANEQFF
TRBV6-1	-	TRBJ1-2	-	TGTGCCAGCAGTGAAGCGCCGGGCCCCAACTATGGCTACACCTTC	CASSEAPGPNYGYTF
TRBV29-1	TRBD1	TRBJ1-1	-	TGCAGCGTTCTGCCAATCGGACAGGGGGCAAGGACTGAAGCTTTCTTT	CSVLPIGQGARTEAFF
TRBV5-4	-	TRBJ1-1	few	TGTGCCAGCAGCTTGGATGCAGGAAGGACTGAAGCTTTCTTT	CASSLDAGRTEAFF
TRBV28	TRBD1	TRBJ2-5	-	TGTGCTATGGGACAGGGGAGATTAGCCCAGTACTTC	CAMGQGRLAQYF
TRBV10-3	-	TRBJ1-3	once	TGTGCCATCAGTGAGTCGGGCGGGGCAGGAAACACCATATATTTT	CAISESGGAGNTIYF
TRBV27	TRBD2	TRBJ2-7	-	TGTGCCAGCAGCCCCTGGGTGGCGGGAGCCATCCTCTACGAGCAGTACTTC	CASSPWVAGAILYEQYF
TRBV11-3	-	TRBJ2-3	-	TGTGCCAGCAGCCCGGCGGGTGGTACGCAGTATTTT	CASSPAGGTQYF
TRBV18	-	TRBJ2-6	-	TGTGCCAGCTCGCAAAGACAGTCCTCTGGGGCCAACGTCCTGACTTTC	CASSQRQSSGANVLTF
TRBV27	-	TRBJ2-3	-	TGTGCCAGCAGACCCGGACGGCTAAACACAGATACGCAGTATTTT	CASRPGRLNTDTQYF
TRBV29-1	TRBD1	TRBJ2-2	once	TGCAGCGTCACCGGGACAGGGAACACCGGGGAGCTGTTTTTT	CSVTGTGNTGELFF
TRBV11-1	TRBD2	TRBJ2-3	-	TGTGCCAGCAGCTTAACGACTAGCGGGAGTCTAAGAGATACGCAGTATTTT	CASSLTTSGSLRDTQYF
TRBV28	TRBD1	TRBJ1-5	-	TGTGCCAGCACCCAACCCCGGGGCAGGGGGCAGGGCAATCAGCCCCAGCATTTT	CASTQPRGRGQGNQPQHF
TRBV29-1	-	TRBJ2-3	-	TGCAGCGTTGAAGGTCTAAGCGCCCAAGTCACAGATACGCAGTATTTT	CSVEGLSAQVTDTQYF
TRBV19	TRBD1	TRBJ1-4	-	TGTGCCAGCAGGGACAGGGCCATAGCAACTAATGAAAAACTGTTTTTT	CASRDRAIATNEKLFF
TRBV7-9	TRBD1	TRBJ1-1	-	TGTGCCAGCGAGGGAGGGACAGGGTGGTCGGACACTGAAGCTTTCTTT	CASEGGTGWSDTEAFF
TRBV5-6	-	TRBJ1-1	-	TGTGCCAGCAGCTTGGCCGGGTCCGGCCCTGAAGCTTTCTTT	CASSLAGSGPEAFF
TRBV5-4	-	TRBJ2-3	-	TGTGCCAGCAGCGCCCCGGGAACGATGAGCACAGATACGCAGTATTTT	CASSAPGTMSTDTQYF
TRBV28	TRBD1	TRBJ1-5	-	TGTGCCAGCAGTTTAGGGAGAGACAGGGAGAAGCCCCAGCATTTT	CASSLGRDREKPQHF
TRBV20-1	-	TRBJ1-6	-	TGCAGTGCTTGGGGTGATTCACCCCTCCACTTT	CSAWGDSPLHF
TRBV6-5	-	TRBJ2-7	-	TGTGCCAGCAGTTACTCGATATCTGTGAGCGAGCAGTACTTC	CASSYSISVSEQYF